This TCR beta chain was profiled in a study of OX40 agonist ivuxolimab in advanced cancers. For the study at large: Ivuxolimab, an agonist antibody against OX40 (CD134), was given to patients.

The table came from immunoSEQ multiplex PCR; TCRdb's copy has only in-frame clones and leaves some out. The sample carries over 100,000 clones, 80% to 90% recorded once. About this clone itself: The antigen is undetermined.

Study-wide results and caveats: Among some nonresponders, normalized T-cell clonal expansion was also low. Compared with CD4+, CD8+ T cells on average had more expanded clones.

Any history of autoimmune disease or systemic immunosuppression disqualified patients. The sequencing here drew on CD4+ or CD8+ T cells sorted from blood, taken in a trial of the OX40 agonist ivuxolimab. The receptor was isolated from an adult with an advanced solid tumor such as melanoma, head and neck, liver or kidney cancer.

The DNA of the CDR3 is TGCGCCAGCAGCCTCCAAAGCGGACAGGGGGGTGAAAAACTGTTTTTT. Translating it yields CASSLQSGQGGEKLFF. The chain carries TRBV4-3 and TRBJ1-4; TRBD1 aligns across 10 bases. Germline V lookup: CDR1 LGHNA, CDR2 YSLEER. This CDR3 has 16 residues. J gave up 7 bases and V 4 bases, and 9 bases lay outside the gene matches.